These 6 T cell receptor beta chains originate from one sample sequenced in a study of radiation and T cells in renal cell carcinoma. Time point given: blood 4 weeks post-SBRT, at nephrectomy. Treatment here: 15 Gy SBRT to primary tumor, nephrectomy 4 weeks later. TCRdb's table, derived via immunoSEQ multiplex PCR, lists solely in-frame clones and lacks some. The data show over 120,000 clones, about 88% seen once. The specimen comprised blood, sampled from a patient whose treatment included radiotherapy and nephrectomy. All receptors come from a woman in her 50s with renal cell carcinoma.

The chain recombines TRBV7-2 with TRBJ2-7; no firm D call. Trimming pared 3 bases from V and 5 bases from J, leaving 5 bases between. The CDR3 is 11 residues long. Germline V gene sequence: CDR1 SGHTA, CDR2 FQGNSA. The CDR3 loop reads CASSFRHEQYF. The CDR3 bases are TGTGCCAGCAGCTTCCGACACGAGCAGTACTTC.

Here the CDR3 DNA reads TGTGCCAGCAGCCCGGACTTTTGGGGCTACGAGCAGTACTTC. Translating gives CASSPDFWGYEQYF. V usage is TRBV5-4 and J usage is TRBJ2-7, with a weak D call TRBD2 (5 bases). Germline V gives CDR1 SGHNT, CDR2 YYREEE (reference sequence). The CDR3 is 14 residues long. Trimming stripped 4 bases from V and 3 bases from J, with 14 bases between.

J is TRBJ2-7 and V is TRBV5-4; D is ambiguous. This CDR3 region has 15 residues. Trimming pared 3 bases from V and 0 bases from J, leaving 13 bases between. Germline CDR1 and CDR2: SGHNT and YYREEE (reference sequence). CDR3 bases: TGTGCCAGCAGCTCTATTTTCACAGCCTCCTACGAGCAGTACTTC. Translation: CASSSIFTASYEQYF.

The gene calls are TRBV6-6 and TRBJ1-3; TRBD1 is a possible D gene (5 bases). The germline V and J ends were trimmed by 6 bases and 4 bases, with 13 bases remaining between them. The CDR3 covers 14 residues. CDR1 and CDR2 from the germline V gene are MNHNY and SVGAGI (reference sequence). The CDR3 coding sequence is TGTGCCAGCAGCCCTTGGGGGTCAGGAAACACCATATATTTT. Protein sequence: CASSPWGSGNTIYF.

The chain employs TRBV28 and TRBJ1-5; TRBD1 is a possible D gene (5 bases). Trimming took off 1 base at V and 7 bases at J, with 11 bases between the two ends. This CDR3 is built from 14 residues. The germline V gene encodes CDR1 MDHEN and CDR2 SYDVKM. The CDR3 loop is CASSLLGVSQPQHF. DNA for the CDR3: TGTGCCAGCAGTTTATTAGGGGTGTCGCAGCCCCAGCATTTT. Looking up the rest from reference TRBV28 and TRBJ1-5 gives the full variable domain: DVKVTQSSRYLVKRTGEKVFLECVQDMDHENMFWYRQDPGLGLRLIYFSYDVKMKEKGDIPEGYSVSREKKERFSLILESASTNQTSMYLCASSLLGVSQPQHFGDGTRLSIL.

J is TRBJ1-4 and V is TRBV5-1, with a weak D call TRBD1 (5 bases). This CDR3 has 15 residues. Looked up from germline, CDR1 is SGHRS and CDR2 is YFSETQ. V lost 0 bases and J 6 bases, leaving 12 bases between the germline ends. The CDR3 sequence: CASSLAGRADEKLFF. The CDR3 region has the DNA TGCGCCAGCAGCTTGGCAGGGAGGGCGGATGAAAAACTGTTTTTT.